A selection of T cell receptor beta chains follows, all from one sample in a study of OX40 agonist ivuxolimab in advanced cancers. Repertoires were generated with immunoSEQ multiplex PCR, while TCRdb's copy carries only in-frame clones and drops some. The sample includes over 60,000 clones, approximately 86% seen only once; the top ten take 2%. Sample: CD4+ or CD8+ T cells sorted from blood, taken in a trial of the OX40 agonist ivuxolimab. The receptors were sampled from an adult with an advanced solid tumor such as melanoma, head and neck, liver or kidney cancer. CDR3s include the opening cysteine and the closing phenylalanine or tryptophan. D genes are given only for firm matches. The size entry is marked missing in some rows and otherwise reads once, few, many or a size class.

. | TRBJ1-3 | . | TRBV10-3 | TGTGCCATCAGTGATAAGGGGTGGTCCACCTCCACCGGAAACACCATATATTTT | CAISDKGWSTSTGNTIYF
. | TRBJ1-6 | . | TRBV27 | TGTGCCAGCAGTTTTCTTCCAGGGCGGGTGTCAAGCGTTTCACCCCTCCACTTT | CASSFLPGRVSSVSPLHF
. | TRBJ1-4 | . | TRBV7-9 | TGTGCCAGCAGCCCGGGGGGATCGGTTGGTGAAAAACTGTTTTTT | CASSPGGSVGEKLFF
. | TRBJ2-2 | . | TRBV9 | TGTGCCAGCAGCCGAGACGGGACACCGAACACCGGGGAGCTGTTTTTT | CASSRDGTPNTGELFF
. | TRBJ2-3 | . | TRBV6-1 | TGTGCCAGCAGTGCTGTAGCGGGCACAGATACGCAGTATTTT | CASSAVAGTDTQYF
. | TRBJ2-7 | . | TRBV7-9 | TGTGCCAGCAGCTTAAAGGGAGACTCCTACGAGCAGTACTTC | CASSLKGDSYEQYF
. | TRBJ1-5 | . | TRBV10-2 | TGCGCCAGCAGTGAGTGGGGACGGAACAATCAGCCCCAGCATTTT | CASSEWGRNNQPQHF
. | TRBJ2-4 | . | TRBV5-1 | TGCGCCAGCAGCTTGGGAGGGGCTGTCGCCAAAAACATTCAGTACTTC | CASSLGGAVAKNIQYF
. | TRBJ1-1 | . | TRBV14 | TGTGCCAGCAGCCGCATCGATATCATGAACACTGAAGCTTTCTTT | CASSRIDIMNTEAFF
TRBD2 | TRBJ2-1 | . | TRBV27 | TGTGCCAGCAGTTTCCTTCTAGCGGGAGGGCCGAGTGAGCAGTTCTTC | CASSFLLAGGPSEQFF
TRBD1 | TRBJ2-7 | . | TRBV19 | TGTGCCAGTAGCCTTGAGGGGACAGGGGTGGTCTACGAGCAGTACTTC | CASSLEGTGVVYEQYF
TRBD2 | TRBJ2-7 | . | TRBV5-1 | TGCGCCAGCAGCTCAGCGTGGGCGGGGGGAAACTACGAGCAGTACTTC | CASSSAWAGGNYEQYF
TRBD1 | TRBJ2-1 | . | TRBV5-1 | TGCGCCAGCAGCGCCGGGACAGGGGGGTACAATGAGCAGTTCTTC | CASSAGTGGYNEQFF
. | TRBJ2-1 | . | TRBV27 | TGTGCCAGCGGGAAGTTAGCGGCGGGATACAATGAGCAGTTCTTC | CASGKLAAGYNEQFF
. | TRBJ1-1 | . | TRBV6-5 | TGTGCCAGCAGTTACTCCACCGGGGGCACTGAAGCTTTCTTT | CASSYSTGGTEAFF
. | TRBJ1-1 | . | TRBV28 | TGTGCCAGCAGTTTCCAGGACTCCGGCGGTGCTTTCTTT | CASSFQDSGGAFF
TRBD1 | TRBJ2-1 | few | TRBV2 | TGTGCCAGCAGTGACGCAAACACCGCAGGGGGCCTGGACAATGAGCAGTTCTTC | CASSDANTAGGLDNEQFF
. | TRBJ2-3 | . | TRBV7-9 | TGTGCCAGCAGCTTCGTCGGCGGGGCTTCCCCAGATACGCAGTATTTT | CASSFVGGASPDTQYF
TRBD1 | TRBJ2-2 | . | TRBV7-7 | TGTGCTAGCAGCCCCCGGGGACAGGAGAGGAGGGGAGCTGTTTTT | CASSPRGQERRGAVF
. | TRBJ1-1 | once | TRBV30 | TGTGCCTGGAGTGTACCGGTGAGCATTGAAGCTTTCTTT | CAWSVPVSIEAFF
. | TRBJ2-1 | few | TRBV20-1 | TGCAGGCCTGAGGCCGGCAATGAGCAGTTCTTC | CRPEAGNEQFF
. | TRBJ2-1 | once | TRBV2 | TGTGCCAGCAGCCGACAGGACAATGAGCAGTTCTTC | CASSRQDNEQFF
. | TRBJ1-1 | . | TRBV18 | TGTGCCAGCTCACCACCGGAGGTAAGGACTGAAGCTTTCTTT | CASSPPEVRTEAFF
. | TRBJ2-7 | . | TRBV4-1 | TGCGCCAGCAGCCAGGAGGGCGGCTCCTACGAGCAGTACTTC | CASSQEGGSYEQYF
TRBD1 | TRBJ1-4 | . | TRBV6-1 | TGTGCCAGCAGGGGGACAGGGGGCGTTGAAAAACTGTTTTTT | CASRGTGGVEKLFF
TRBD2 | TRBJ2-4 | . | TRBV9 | TGTGCCAGCAGCGTAAGCGGGGGAAACATTCAGTACTTC | CASSVSGGNIQYF
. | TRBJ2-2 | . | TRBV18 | TGTGCCAGCTCCCCTTCGGGATCAAACACCGGGGAGCTGTTTTTT | CASSPSGSNTGELFF
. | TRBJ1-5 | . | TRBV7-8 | TGTGCCAGCAGCTTATCCGGACGAAATCAGCCCCAGCATTTT | CASSLSGRNQPQHF
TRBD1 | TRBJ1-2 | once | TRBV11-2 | TGTGCCAGCAGCTTAGGAGGGGGCCATTCCTATGGCTACACCTTC | CASSLGGGHSYGYTF
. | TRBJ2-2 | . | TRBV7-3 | TGTGCCAGCAGTTTTACAGGGAGGTTTAACACCGGGGAGCTGTTTTTT | CASSFTGRFNTGELFF
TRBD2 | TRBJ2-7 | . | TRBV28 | TGTGCCAGCAGTACTAATCCGGGACTAGCGGGGGGGAAGTACTTC | CASSTNPGLAGGKYF
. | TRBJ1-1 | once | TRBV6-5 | TGTGCCAGCAGTTACTCGATAGGGGGAACGAACACTGAAGCTTTCTTT | CASSYSIGGTNTEAFF
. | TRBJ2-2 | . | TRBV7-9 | TGTGCCAGCAGCTTAAAACAGGGCGGTACCGGGGAGCTGTTTTTT | CASSLKQGGTGELFF
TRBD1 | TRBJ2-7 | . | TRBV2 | TGTGCCAGCAGTACTGACAGGGTCCTTTCCTACGAGCAGTACTTC | CASSTDRVLSYEQYF
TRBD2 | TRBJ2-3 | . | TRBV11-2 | TGTGCCAGCAGCACCTGGACTAGCGGCACAGATACGCAGTATTTT | CASSTWTSGTDTQYF
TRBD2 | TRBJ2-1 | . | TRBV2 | TGTGCCAGCAATAGACTAGCGGGGGGGGGTGAGCAGTTCTTC | CASNRLAGGGEQFF
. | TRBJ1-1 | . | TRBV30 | TGTGCCTGGAGCCCCGAGGCTGAAGCTTTCTTT | CAWSPEAEAFF
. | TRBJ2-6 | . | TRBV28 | TGTGCCAGCAGGGATACCGGGGCCAACGTCCTGACTTTC | CASRDTGANVLTF
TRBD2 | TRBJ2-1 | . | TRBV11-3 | TGTGCCAGCAGCTTGCGGGAGGGCGAGCAGTTCTTC | CASSLREGEQFF
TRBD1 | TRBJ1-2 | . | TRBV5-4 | TGTGCCAGCAGCTCCGACAGGGACGGCTACACCTTC | CASSSDRDGYTF
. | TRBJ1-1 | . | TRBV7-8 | TGTGCCAGCAGCTTAGCCGCCCAGGGGACTGAAGCTTTCTTT | CASSLAAQGTEAFF
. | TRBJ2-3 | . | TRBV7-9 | TGTGCCAGCAGCCATAGCGGTTCCACAGATACGCAGTATTTT | CASSHSGSTDTQYF
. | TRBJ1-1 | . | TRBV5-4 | TGTGCCAGCAGATACGGAGGGACGGGGGGCATGAACACTGAAGCTTTCTTT | CASRYGGTGGMNTEAFF
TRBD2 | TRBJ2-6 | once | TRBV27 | TGTGCCAGCAGTCCCGTCCGGGGGGCTGGGGCCAACGTCCTGACTTTC | CASSPVRGAGANVLTF
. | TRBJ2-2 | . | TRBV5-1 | TGCGCCAGCAGCTTGGGGACAGTAAAAGTTTCCGGGGAGCTGTTTTTT | CASSLGTVKVSGELFF
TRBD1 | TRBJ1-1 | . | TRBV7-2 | TGTGCCAGCAGCCAGGACAGGGACACTGAAGCTTTCTTT | CASSQDRDTEAFF